This TCR beta chain came from a study of cytomegalovirus exposure and HLA in healthy donors. Findings and limits, study-wide: Across all donors, roughly uniform sequencing depth was an assumption of the presence/absence analyses. Follow-up analysis found HLA locus-dependent TCR association rates, highest for DRB1 and lowest for HLA-C. CMV serostatus was the sole immune exposure information available.

In the PCR, 60 Vbeta and 13 Jbeta primers were used. Sequenced by immunoSEQ multiplex PCR; TCRdb stores in-frame clones only, minus some. The sample comprises around 110,000 clones, around two thirds of which are singletons, and 8.5% to 9.5% rests with the top ten. There are 16 residues in the CDR3. Germline loops: CDR1 KGHSH, CDR2 LQKENI. Between the trimmed V and J ends, which lost 1 base and 7 bases, there was a span of 17 bases. As concerns this clone: Its antigen is not identified.

The donors gave bone marrow, and they were healthy. The sequence derives from a woman in her 40s in good health and CMV-seropositive. The chain recombines TRBV18 with TRBJ2-1; D is ambiguous. The sequenced sample consisted of PBMCs. CDR3 amino acids: CASSPRSEKRTNEQFF. The CDR3 bases are TGTGCCAGCTCACCACGGTCAGAAAAACGAACGAATGAGCAGTTCTTC.